The 13 T cell receptor beta chains presented below share a single source sample, sequenced in a study of T cell repertoires in cytomegalovirus infection. TCRdb re-analysed the reads in MiXCR, keeping a single row per CDR3 protein. The sample records over 300,000 distinct CDR3 sequences, about a sixth being singletons. Sample: PBMCs. Receptor source: a human donor in good health (CMV status not recorded). Some clones in this sample may be carry-over from other donors' samples.

This clonotype was picked up many times. The genes are TRBV7-2 and TRBJ2-5; TRBD2 matches at 15 bases. CDR1 and CDR2 (germline): SGHTA, FQGNSA. The CDR3 covers 16 residues. Unmatched junction bases numbered 6, after V lost 5 bases and J lost 5 bases. This chain's CDR3 is CASSEPGLAGGETQYF. Here the CDR3 DNA reads TGTGCCAGCAGCGAACCTGGACTAGCGGGGGGGGAGACCCAGTACTTC.

This clonotype was counted only a few times. The chain combines TRBV15 with TRBJ2-7; D possibly corresponds to TRBD1 (6 bases). The CDR3 loop spans 15 amino acids. Germline V gene sequence: CDR1 LNHNV, CDR2 YYDKDF (reference sequence). V was shortened by 0 bases and J by 5 bases, with 14 bases between the two germline ends. CDR3 sequence reads: CATSRDRGASHEQYF. The CDR3 bases are TGTGCCACCAGCAGAGACAGGGGCGCGTCCCACGAGCAGTACTTC.

This clonotype was seen more than once but under ten times. The rearrangement uses TRBV5-1 and TRBJ2-2; D perhaps matches TRBD1 (5 bases). Trimming shortened V by 0 bases and J by 1 base, and 10 bases separated the two germline ends. The CDR3 is made up of 16 amino acids. Germline assignment: CDR1 SGHRS and CDR2 YFSETQ. CDR3 nucleotide sequence: TGCGCCAGCAGCTTGGGGGGCAGGGTGAACACCGGGGAGCTGTTTTTT. Protein sequence: CASSLGGRVNTGELFF.

This clonotype was seen repeatedly, ten times or more. V gene TRBV7-9 combines with J gene TRBJ2-1, with D tentatively TRBD2 (6 bases). Germline V gene lookup returns CDR1 SEHNR and CDR2 FQNEAQ (reference sequence). The CDR3 runs to 13 residues. This CDR3 reads CVGRRDGGNEQFF. The CDR3 DNA follows: TGTGTCGGGAGACGAGACGGCGGCAATGAGCAGTTCTTC.

At least ten counts were recorded for this clonotype. The chain couples TRBV7-8 to TRBJ2-2, with D perhaps being TRBD1 or TRBD2 (6 bases each). V lost 5 bases to trimming and J lost 2 bases, with 15 bases between them. The CDR3 totals 16 residues. Germline CDR1 and CDR2: SGHVS and FQNEAQ. The CDR3 DNA is TGTGCCAGCAGCCCCCGTGGGGGGACAAACACCGGGGAGCTGTTTTTT. This translates into CASSPRGGTNTGELFF.

This clonotype was observed a handful of times. This chain uses TRBV6-2 or TRBV6-3 with TRBJ1-2; TRBD1 matches at 12 bases. CDR3 length: 15 residues. V lost 5 bases, J lost 7 bases, and 8 bases stayed unmatched. Germline V gene lookup returns CDR1 MNHEY and CDR2 SVGEGT. CDR3 nucleotides: TGTGCCAGCAGTAACCCGGGACAGGGGGCCTTTGGCTACACCTTC. It encodes CASSNPGQGAFGYTF.

This clonotype was observed at least ten times. The V and J genes are TRBV7-9 and TRBJ2-4; D is ambiguous. Trimming left V 3 bases short and J 6 bases short, with 15 bases between. The CDR3 runs to 15 residues. Germline loops: CDR1 SEHNR, CDR2 FQNEAQ (reference sequence). The CDR3 sequence: CASSFRPGLANIQYF. The CDR3 bases are TGTGCCAGCAGCTTTCGTCCCGGGCTCGCAAACATTCAGTACTTC.

This clonotype came up a few times. The chain employs TRBV19 and TRBJ2-2; possibly TRBD1 for D (6 bases). This CDR3 spans 16 amino acids. Trimming shortened V by 5 bases and J by 1 base, and 14 bases separated the two germline ends. In germline, CDR1 is LNHDA, CDR2 SQIVND (reference sequence). The CDR3 spells CASSPGTPLNTGELFF. CDR3 sequence (DNA): TGTGCCAGTAGTCCTGGGACACCTTTGAACACCGGGGAGCTGTTTTTT.

DNA for the CDR3: TGCAGCGTTGCCCTAAAGGGGGGGGGTTCAGATACGCAGTATTTT. Protein sequence: CSVALKGGGSDTQYF. The chain couples TRBV29-1 to TRBJ2-3; maybe TRBD2 (7 bases). Trimming stripped 4 bases from V and 4 bases from J, with 18 bases between. The CDR3 contains 15 residues. CDR1 is SQVTM, CDR2 ANQGSEA, per germline.

This clonotype has a handful of counts. The V call is TRBV12-3 or TRBV12-4, the J call TRBJ1-1; a weak D match, TRBD1 (5 bases). V gave up 6 bases and J gave up 2 bases, with 10 bases separating them. CDR3 length: 13 amino acids. For the CDR3, the DNA is TGTGCCAGCAGCGTAGGGGCCAACACTGAAGCTTTCTTT. Protein product: CASSVGANTEAFF.

This clonotype was found a few times. The chain has TRBV29-1 and TRBJ1-2; maybe TRBD1 (6 bases). The length of the CDR3 is 13 residues. V was clipped by 2 bases and J by 6 bases, with 13 bases between them. In germline, CDR1 is SQVTM, CDR2 ANQGSEA. The CDR3 is CSVEYRGRHGYTF. DNA for the CDR3: TGCAGCGTTGAATACCGGGGGCGCCATGGCTACACCTTC.

This clonotype was recorded many times. The chain joins TRBV7-2 to TRBJ2-7; D is perhaps TRBD1 (5 bases). CDR3 size: 12 residues. V lost 5 bases, J lost 3 bases, and 8 bases lay in between. CDR1 is SGHTA and CDR2 is FQGNSA in the germline V gene. The CDR3: CASSNTGYEQYF. The CDR3 region has the DNA TGTGCCAGCAGCAATACAGGCTACGAGCAGTACTTC. The variable domain in full, with the rest retrieved from reference TRBV7-2 and TRBJ2-7, is GAGVSQSPSNKVTEKGKDVELRCDPISGHTALYWYRQSLGQGLEFLIYFQGNSAPDKSGLPSDRFSAERTGGSVSTLTIQRTQQEDSAVYLCASSNTGYEQYFGPGTRLTVT.

The table lists this clonotype with a few counts. The chain carries TRBV4-1 and TRBJ2-2; maybe TRBD1 (5 bases). Germline CDR1 and CDR2: MGHRA and YSYEKL. V was shortened by 1 base and J by 0 bases, with 21 bases between the two germline ends. The CDR3 runs 20 residues. CDR3 loop: CASSQGPVPGLFANTGELFF. CDR3 nucleotides: TGCGCCAGCAGCCAAGGACCCGTTCCAGGGCTGTTCGCGAACACCGGGGAGCTGTTTTTT.